This TCR beta chain emerged from a study of T cells in Graves' hyperthyroidism and ophthalmopathy. Looking at the study overall: Peripheral blood samples were taken at initial diagnosis, prior to any treatment.

The CDR3 regions of TCR beta were amplified from RNA transcripts. HTBI primers were used for first-round RT-PCR of the TCR CDR3. TCRdb reprocessed the multiplex PCR reads with MiXCR, giving one entry per CDR3 protein. The table lists approximately 400,000 distinct CDR3 sequences, over 12% of them singletons. Germline CDR1 reads MNHEY; CDR2 reads SMNVEV (reference sequence). The CDR3 covers 17 residues. With 2 bases clipped from V and 3 bases from J, the junction kept 8 bases outside the gene matches. This clonotype was found many times. The antigen remains unidentified. Whole-study results and caveats: The blood repertoire included most of the expanded thyroid clonotypes above 0.001. In the analysis, a 13 V-J model separated ophthalmopathy from stable hyperthyroidism.

The chain carries TRBV27 and TRBJ2-3; 10 bases line up with TRBD2. Sequences were obtained from blood. The sequence came from a man between 50 and 59 years old with Graves' ophthalmopathy. The CDR3 spells CASSLEGLARGTDTQYF. The CDR3 nucleotides are TGTGCCAGCAGTTTAGAGGGACTAGCGAGGGGGACAGATACGCAGTATTTT.